Presented here are 30 T cell receptor beta chains from one specimen sequenced in a study of T cell responses to AZD1222 COVID-19 vaccine. Using immunoSEQ multiplex PCR, the repertoire was profiled, and TCRdb retains in-frame clones only, with some absent. Here the sample spans under 200,000 clones, roughly 90% being singletons. This material consisted of peripheral blood, taken on day 0 of AZD1222 vaccination. Receptor source: an adult in good health.

The chain is built from TRBV4-2 and TRBJ2-5, with D perhaps given as TRBD1 or TRBD2 (5 bases each). Germline loops: CDR1 LGHNA, CDR2 YNFKEQ. CDR3 size: 14 residues. V was cut by 1 base and J by 2 bases, with 8 bases left in between. CDR3 region: CASSQGGEQETQYF. The CDR3 region has the DNA TGTGCCAGCAGCCAAGGAGGGGAGCAAGAGACCCAGTACTTC.

Only one count was recorded for this clone. This rearrangement joins TRBV5-6 to TRBJ2-4, with D possibly being TRBD1 or TRBD2 (5 bases each). Germline loops: CDR1 SGHDT, CDR2 YYEEEE. The CDR3 has 13 amino acids. V lost 3 bases and J 5 bases, leaving 9 bases between the germline ends. In DNA, the CDR3 is TGTGCCAGCAGCTACCCGGGACAAAACATTCAGTACTTC. It yields the protein CASSYPGQNIQYF.

The rearrangement links TRBV19 to TRBJ2-1; 10 bases align to TRBD2. The CDR3 is 15 amino acids. With V trimmed by 4 bases and J by 0 bases, 0 bases remained unmatched. Germline CDR1 reads LNHDA; CDR2 reads SQIVND (reference sequence). This chain's CDR3 is CASSTSGSSYNEQFF. CDR3 bases: TGTGCCAGTAGTACTAGCGGGAGCTCCTACAATGAGCAGTTCTTC.

In its sample, this clone was seen a few times. V is TRBV6-2 or TRBV6-3 and J is TRBJ2-7, with 8 bases identical to TRBD1. Per germline, CDR1 MNHEY and CDR2 SVGEGT. V shed 2 bases, J shed 4 bases, and the junction held 4 bases outside the gene matches. This CDR3 comprises 14 residues. CDR3 sequence: CASSYQQGDYEQYF. CDR3 sequence (DNA): TGTGCCAGCAGTTACCAACAGGGGGATTACGAGCAGTACTTC.

This chain joins TRBV7-8 and TRBJ2-3; D may be TRBD1 (6 bases). Germline assignment: CDR1 SGHVS and CDR2 FQNEAQ. The V end was cut by 1 base, the J end by 6 bases, with 8 bases between. The CDR3 consists of 13 residues. The CDR3 sequence: CASSLDRADTQYF. DNA of the CDR3: TGTGCCAGCAGCTTAGACAGGGCCGATACGCAGTATTTT.

This chain uses TRBV14 with TRBJ2-1; unclear D gene. The CDR3 extends over 13 amino acids. V was pared by 2 bases and J by 9 bases, with 11 bases between. From germline, CDR1 is SGHDN and CDR2 FVKESK. CDR3 amino acids: CASSQHIVAEQFF. Here the CDR3 DNA reads TGTGCCAGCAGCCAACACATCGTAGCTGAGCAGTTCTTC.

A single count supports this clone. The rearrangement joins TRBV7-3 to TRBJ1-2; 9 nucleotides line up with TRBD1. Per the germline V gene, CDR1 is SGHTA and CDR2 is FQGTGA. The CDR3 extends over 14 amino acids. Trimming cost V 6 bases and J 5 bases; bases outside gene matches: 7. The CDR3: CASRPGQGTYGYTF. The CDR3 nucleotides read TGTGCCAGCAGGCCGGGACAGGGAACGTATGGCTACACCTTC.

The chain has TRBV11-2 and TRBJ1-1, with 7 nucleotides matching TRBD1. The germline gives CDR1 SGHAT, CDR2 FQNNGV. J was trimmed by 1 base and V by 5 bases; bases with no gene match: 7. This CDR3 has 15 residues. The CDR3 loop reads CASSPWTGTNTEAFF. CDR3 in DNA: TGTGCCAGCAGCCCCTGGACAGGTACGAACACTGAAGCTTTCTTT.

CDR3 nucleotides: TGTGCCAGTAGTATAGGAACGCTCTCTGGGGCCAACGTCCTGACTTTC. Encoded protein: CASSIGTLSGANVLTF. This rearrangement joins TRBV19 to TRBJ2-6, with D hard to call. CDR3 length: 16 amino acids. V was clipped by 1 base and J by 0 bases, with 7 bases between them. Germline V lookup: CDR1 LNHDA, CDR2 SQIVND (reference sequence).

V is TRBV19 and J is TRBJ2-1, with D perhaps TRBD1 or TRBD2 (6 bases each). Per the germline V gene, CDR1 is LNHDA and CDR2 is SQIVND (reference sequence). The CDR3 loop spans 14 amino acids. V lost 4 bases and J lost 11, with 18 bases in between. CDR3 amino acids: CASSSGTTGAKQFF. Written as DNA, the CDR3 is TGTGCCAGTAGTAGCGGCACGACGGGGGCCAAGCAGTTCTTC.

The chain uses TRBV4-3 and TRBJ1-2; D may be TRBD1 (5 bases). There are 15 residues in the CDR3. The ends were cut back, 1 base at V and 3 bases at J, with 12 bases in the middle. Germline lookup yields CDR1 LGHNA and CDR2 YSLEER. DNA of the CDR3: TGCGCCAGCAGCCAAGGCAGGGAGACATACTATGGCTACACCTTC. Translation gives CASSQGRETYYGYTF.

This sequence joins TRBV4-1 and TRBJ1-3, with D perhaps TRBD1 (6 bases). This CDR3 comprises 19 residues. V shed 4 bases and J shed 4 bases, with 26 bases lying between them. Germline V gives CDR1 MGHRA, CDR2 YSYEKL. The CDR3 nucleotides are TGCGCCAGCAGCCCGCGGGGGCAGGGGACTGGTCTTTCCGGAAACACCATATATTTT. Encoded protein: CASSPRGQGTGLSGNTIYF.

V is TRBV7-2 and J is TRBJ2-7; D is uncertain. The ends were cut back, 3 bases at V and 2 bases at J, with 11 bases in the middle. The CDR3 spans 14 residues. Germline assignment: CDR1 SGHTA and CDR2 FQGNSA. The CDR3 region is CASSFLGPTYEQYF. The CDR3 DNA sequence: TGTGCCAGCAGCTTCCTTGGGCCAACCTACGAGCAGTACTTC.

The chain has TRBV2 and TRBJ2-1; 16 nucleotides line up with TRBD2. Trimming cost V 6 bases and J 6 bases; bases outside gene matches: 14. Germline V gives CDR1 SNHLY, CDR2 FYNNEI. The CDR3 contains 19 residues. Here the CDR3 DNA reads TGTGCCAGCAGCCAAAGGGGACTAGCGGGAGGGCCGGGTGGCAATGAGCAGTTCTTC. This codes for CASSQRGLAGGPGGNEQFF. The full variable domain, its missing parts supplied by reference TRBV2 and TRBJ2-1, is EPEVTQTPSHQVTQMGQEVILRCVPISNHLYFYWYRQILGQKVEFLVSFYNNEISEKSEIFDDQFSVERPDGSNFTLKIRSTKLEDSAMYFCASSQRGLAGGPGGNEQFFGPGTRLTVL.

The chain joins TRBV12-5 to TRBJ1-5, with D hard to call. The germline CDR1 and CDR2 sequences are LGHNT and FRNRAP. This CDR3 has 16 amino acids. Trimming shortened V by 1 base and J by 5 bases, and 15 bases separated the two germline ends. The CDR3 DNA is TGTGCTAGTGGTTTGGGGTTACTTCAGGACGATCAGCCCCAGCATTTT. It yields the protein CASGLGLLQDDQPQHF.

The genes are TRBV3-1 (or the pseudogene TRBV3-2) and TRBJ2-7; TRBD2 agrees at 7 bases. Unmatched junction bases numbered 5, after V lost 3 bases and J lost 0 bases. In germline, CDR1 is LGHDT, CDR2 YNNKEL (reference sequence). The CDR3 consists of 15 residues. The CDR3 DNA is TGTGCCAGCAGCCAGGCTAGCGGTCCCTCCTACGAGCAGTACTTC. Translated, it gives CASSQASGPSYEQYF.

The chain couples TRBV4-2 to TRBJ2-7; 10 nucleotides match TRBD2. CDR3 length: 14 residues. The V gene end was trimmed by 4 bases and the J gene end by 4 bases; junction bases not matched to a gene: 4. CDR1 and CDR2 from the germline V gene are LGHNA and YNFKEQ. The CDR3 is CASSPLAGTYEQYF. CDR3 sequence (DNA): TGTGCCAGCAGCCCACTAGCGGGAACTTACGAGCAGTACTTC.

J is TRBJ2-7 and V is TRBV27; D may be TRBD2 (6 bases). The CDR3 has 14 residues. V lost 5 bases and J 7 bases, leaving 18 bases between the germline ends. Germline assignment: CDR1 MNHEY and CDR2 SMNVEV (reference sequence). The CDR3: CASSDFRRVEEQYF. CDR3 DNA sequence: TGTGCCAGCAGTGACTTTCGGAGGGTAGAAGAGCAGTACTTC.

V gene TRBV6-5 combines with J gene TRBJ1-4; 8 bases fit TRBD1. The CDR3 runs 15 residues. Germline CDR1 and CDR2: MNHEY and SVGAGI. V was clipped by 5 bases and J by 4 bases; unmatched bases: 6. As DNA, the CDR3 is TGTGCCAGCAGTCAGGGGACAGGTCATAATGAAAAACTGTTTTTT. It yields the protein CASSQGTGHNEKLFF.

The V call is TRBV19, the J call TRBJ2-5; 10 positions agree with TRBD1. With V trimmed by 3 bases and J by 5 bases, 6 bases remained unmatched. The CDR3 spans 15 residues. Germline V gene lookup returns CDR1 LNHDA and CDR2 SQIVND (reference sequence). The CDR3 region is CASSIATGGSETQYF. DNA of the CDR3: TGTGCCAGTAGTATCGCGACAGGGGGCTCGGAGACCCAGTACTTC.

This chain joins TRBV7-6 and TRBJ2-5, with a tentative D call TRBD2 (5 bases). The CDR3 is made up of 14 amino acids. Germline loops: CDR1 SGHVS, CDR2 FNYEAQ. Deletions cut 5 bases from V and 5 bases from J, with 15 bases between. The CDR3 nucleotides are TGTGCCAGCAGCGCCTTTACTAGTCGTGAGACCCAGTACTTC. It yields the protein CASSAFTSRETQYF.

V and J are TRBV12-3 or TRBV12-4 and TRBJ2-1, with 7 nucleotides matching TRBD1. The CDR3 runs 12 residues. V shed 5 bases, J shed 14 bases, and the junction held 9 bases outside the gene matches. The chain's CDR3 is CASSGNRGYEFF. CDR3 nucleotides: TGTGCCAGCAGTGGAAACAGGGGCTATGAGTTCTTC.

This chain links TRBV18 with TRBJ2-7; the match to TRBD2 covers 14 bases. V shed 2 bases and J 2 bases; nucleotides not matched to a gene: 2. The V gene's germline CDR1 is KGHSH and CDR2 LQKENI. The CDR3 runs 16 residues. As DNA, the CDR3 is TGTGCCAGCTCACCAGAGGGACTAGCGGGAGCCTACGAGCAGTACTTC. This encodes CASSPEGLAGAYEQYF.

This chain joins TRBV7-9 and TRBJ2-7; the match to TRBD2 covers 10 bases. Germline CDR1 is SEHNR and CDR2 is FQNEAQ (reference sequence). The CDR3 is 17 residues long. With 5 bases clipped from V and 2 bases from J, the junction kept 12 bases outside the gene matches. The CDR3 sequence is CASSVLAGNGFTYEQYF. The CDR3 DNA reads TGTGCCAGCAGCGTACTAGCGGGGAACGGATTTACCTACGAGCAGTACTTC. Drawing the rest from reference TRBV7-9 and TRBJ2-7, the complete variable domain is DTGVSQNPRHKITKRGQNVTFRCDPISEHNRLYWYRQTLGQGPEFLTYFQNEAQLEKSRLLSDRFSAERPKGSFSTLEIQRTEQGDSAMYLCASSVLAGNGFTYEQYFGPGTRLTVT.

This chain uses TRBV11-2 with TRBJ2-6; a weak D match, TRBD1 (5 bases). Trimming took 7 bases from V and 4 from J, leaving 20 bases between them. CDR3 length equals 17 residues. CDR1 SGHAT and CDR2 FQNNGV come from the germline V gene. The CDR3 DNA reads TGTGCCAGCACCCCGGCGGAGCAGGGCTACGGGGCCAACGTCCTGACTTTC. This sequence encodes CASTPAEQGYGANVLTF.

The chain carries TRBV19 and TRBJ1-4, with D unresolved. Germline CDR1 reads LNHDA; CDR2 reads SQIVND (reference sequence). The CDR3 sequence is 13 residues long. V was clipped by 3 bases and J by 4 bases, with 6 bases between them. In DNA form, the CDR3 reads TGTGCCAGTAGTATTATGTATAATGAAAAACTGTTTTTT. This sequence encodes CASSIMYNEKLFF.

This clone was observed a handful of times. The genes are TRBV12-3 or TRBV12-4 and TRBJ2-7; D gene ambiguous. Trimming took 1 base from V and 3 from J, leaving 1 base between them. The CDR3 runs 11 residues. CDR3 sequence: CASSLVYEQYF. CDR3 nucleotide sequence: TGTGCCAGCAGTTTAGTCTACGAGCAGTACTTC.

The genes are TRBV5-4 and TRBJ2-2; TRBD1 aligns across 7 bases. This CDR3 is 15 amino acids long. CDR1 SGHNT and CDR2 YYREEE come from the germline V gene (reference sequence). The V segment lost 1 base and the J segment 2 bases; nucleotides outside the gene matches: 2. CDR3 nucleotide sequence: TGTGCCAGCAGCTTGCGACAGGGTAACACCGGGGAGCTGTTTTTT. Translation: CASSLRQGNTGELFF.

This clone was counted once. The gene calls are TRBV18 and TRBJ2-7; 11 positions agree with TRBD1. This CDR3 has 15 residues. Germline V CDR1 and CDR2: KGHSH, LQKENI. V lost 2 bases, J lost 4 bases, and 4 bases stayed unmatched. The CDR3 bases are TGTGCCAGCTCACCAGGGACAGGGGGTAGGTACGAGCAGTACTTC. Translated, it gives CASSPGTGGRYEQYF.

The V gene is TRBV6-4, the J gene TRBJ2-2; 11 nucleotides line up with TRBD2. The CDR3 length is 14 residues. After removal of 5 bases from V and 6 bases from J, the junction contained 2 bases not matched to a gene. Germline CDR1 and CDR2: MRHNA and SNTAGT. In nucleotides, the CDR3 is TGTGCCAGCAGTTCACTAGCGGGAGCCGGGGAGCTGTTTTTT. Amino acid sequence: CASSSLAGAGELFF.